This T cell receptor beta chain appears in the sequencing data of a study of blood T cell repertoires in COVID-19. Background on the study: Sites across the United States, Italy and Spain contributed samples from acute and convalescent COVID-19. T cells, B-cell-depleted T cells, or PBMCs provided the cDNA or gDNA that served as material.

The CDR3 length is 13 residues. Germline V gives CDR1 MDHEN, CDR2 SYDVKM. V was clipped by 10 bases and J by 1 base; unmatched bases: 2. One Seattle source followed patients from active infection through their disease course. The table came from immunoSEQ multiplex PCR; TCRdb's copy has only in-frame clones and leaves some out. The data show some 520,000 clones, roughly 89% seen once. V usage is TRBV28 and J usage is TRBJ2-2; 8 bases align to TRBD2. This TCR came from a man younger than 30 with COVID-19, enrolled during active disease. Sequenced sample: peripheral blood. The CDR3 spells CAIRGGNTGELFF. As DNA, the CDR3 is TGTGCCATTCGGGGGGGGAACACCGGGGAGCTGTTTTTT. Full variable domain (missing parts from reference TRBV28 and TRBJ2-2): DVKVTQSSRYLVKRTGEKVFLECVQDMDHENMFWYRQDPGLGLRLIYFSYDVKMKEKGDIPEGYSVSREKKERFSLILESASTNQTSMYLCAIRGGNTGELFFGEGSRLTVL.